The present entry profiles one TCR beta chain with its context. Full-length variable regions came from constant-region reverse primers plus semi-nested Nested Universal Primer A PCR. One entry per CDR3 protein, called by TCRdb with MiXCR from the 5' RACE reads. The sample contains tens of thousands of distinct CDR3 sequences, around 28% of which appear only once. Unmatched junction bases numbered 13, after V lost 4 bases and J lost 3 bases. Germline-derived CDR1 and CDR2 are MGHRA and YSYEKL. CDR3 length equals 17 residues. Material: naive CD4+ T cells sorted from blood. Subset described: naive CD4+ T cells, CD4+CD45RA+CD25-. The J gene is TRBJ2-5, the V gene TRBV4-1; 8 nucleotides line up with TRBD1. The receptor was isolated from a female donor with breast cancer. As DNA, the CDR3 is TGCGCCAGCAGCCTAGATCCGACAGGGGCCCTAAAAGAGACCCAGTACTTC. Its translation is CASSLDPTGALKETQYF.